This TCR beta chain is drawn from a study of T cells after posttransplantation cyclophosphamide. As regards this clone: Within the sample, other DNA sequences also encode this same CDR3.

The germline V gene has CDR1 SGHRS and CDR2 YFSETQ. The CDR3 sequence is 13 residues long. The V end lost 5 bases, the J end lost 3 bases, and 8 bases lay between the germline ends. Only in-frame clones appear in the TCRdb table, and some are missing; sequencing was by immunoSEQ multiplex PCR. The sample lists approximately 29,000 clones; 86% were seen once. This sequence joins TRBV5-1 and TRBJ1-4, with D unresolved. The sequenced sample consisted of PBMCs. The sequence came from a man in his forties or fifties. The DNA for the CDR3 is TGCGCCAGCAGTTTAGGAGCTAATGAAAAACTGTTTTTT. Translated: CASSLGANEKLFF. The full variable domain, completed using reference TRBV5-1 and TRBJ1-4, is KAGVTQTPRYLIKTRGQQVTLSCSPISGHRSVSWYQQTPGQGLQFLFEYFSETQRNKGNFPGRFSGRQFSNSRSEMNVSTLELGDSALYLCASSLGANEKLFFGSGTQLSVL.